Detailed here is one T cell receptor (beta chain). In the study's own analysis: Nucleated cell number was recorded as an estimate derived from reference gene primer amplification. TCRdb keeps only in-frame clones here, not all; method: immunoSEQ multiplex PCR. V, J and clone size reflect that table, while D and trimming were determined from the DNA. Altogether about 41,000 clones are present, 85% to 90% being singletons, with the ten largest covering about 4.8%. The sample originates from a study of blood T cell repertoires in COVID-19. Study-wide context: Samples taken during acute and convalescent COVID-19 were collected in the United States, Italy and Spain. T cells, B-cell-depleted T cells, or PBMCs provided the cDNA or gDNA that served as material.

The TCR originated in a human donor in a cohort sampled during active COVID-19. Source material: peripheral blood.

The CDR3 spells CASSWRDRGQGTEAFF. The CDR3 DNA reads TGTGCCAGCAGTTGGCGGGACAGGGGGCAAGGCACTGAAGCTTTCTTT. The V call is TRBV2, the J call TRBJ1-1; 12 positions agree with TRBD1. V trimming: 5 bases; J trimming: 4 bases; junction bases outside the gene matches: 8. Per germline, CDR1 SNHLY and CDR2 FYNNEI. CDR3 length equals 16 residues.